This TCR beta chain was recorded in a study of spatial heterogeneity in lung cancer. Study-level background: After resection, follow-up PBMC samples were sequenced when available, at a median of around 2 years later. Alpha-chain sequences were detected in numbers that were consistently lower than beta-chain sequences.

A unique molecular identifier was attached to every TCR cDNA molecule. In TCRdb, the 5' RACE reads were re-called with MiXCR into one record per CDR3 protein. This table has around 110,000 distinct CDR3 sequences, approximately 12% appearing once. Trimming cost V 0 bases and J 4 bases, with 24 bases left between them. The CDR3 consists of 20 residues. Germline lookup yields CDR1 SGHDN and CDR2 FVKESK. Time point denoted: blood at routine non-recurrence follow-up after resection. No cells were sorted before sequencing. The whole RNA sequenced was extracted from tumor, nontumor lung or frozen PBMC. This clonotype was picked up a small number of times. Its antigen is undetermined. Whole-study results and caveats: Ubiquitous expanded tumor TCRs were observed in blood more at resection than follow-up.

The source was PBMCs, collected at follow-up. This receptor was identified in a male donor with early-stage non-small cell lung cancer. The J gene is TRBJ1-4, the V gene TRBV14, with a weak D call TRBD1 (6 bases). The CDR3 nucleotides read TGTGCCAGCAGCCAAGATTTAGGGGGGCGAAGGCGGTACAATAATGAAAAACTGTTTTTT. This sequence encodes CASSQDLGGRRRYNNEKLFF.